This T cell receptor beta chain was found in a study of shared clonotypes between healthy human individuals. Extraction of genomic DNA in unsorted samples used about 90 million PBMCs. Over several immunoSEQ plates, each subset's genomic DNA was distributed in even portions. Sequencing used immunoSEQ multiplex PCR; TCRdb keeps in-frame clones, though not all of them. In the table there are about half a million clones, more than 65% of which are singletons. The sequencing sample was made of PBMCs. The TCR comes from a woman aged 40 to 50 in good health. Some clones in this sample may be carry-over from other donors' samples.

In DNA, the CDR3 is TGCGCCAGCAGCCAGCCCCGGCTTGGGGCTAGCGGGAGGATCGGGCAGTACTTC. Its translation: CASSQPRLGASGRIGQYF. The genes are TRBV4-1 and TRBJ2-7; TRBD2 matches 11 bases. This CDR3 contains 18 residues. Germline CDR1 reads MGHRA; CDR2 reads YSYEKL. The V and J ends lost 3 bases and 9 bases, in that order; junction bases with no gene match: 19.